The 28 T cell receptor beta chains below come from one sample, sequenced in a study of human T cells and chemical hapten exposure (dated by TCRdb to about 2021). The time point label for this specimen denotes: pre-sensitization, week 0. The sample's treatment or condition, from its label and the paper: therapeutic diphenylcyclopropenone sensitization with weekly scalp DPC. The method was RACE. Sequencing was carried out with a NextSeq 500. The public sequencing data were trimmed at Q25 with fastp and processed into clonotypes with MiXCR by TCRdb, which kept only in-frame beta chains. When rows share a CDR3 protein, they turn into one entry using the most common DNA and genes. The sample contains 300,000 to 450,000 distinct CDR3 sequences, 4.5% to 6% of them found a single time. Together, the top ten hold 2.5% to 3% of the sample. The starting material was whole blood, obtained in connection with sensitization to the hapten diphenylcyclopropenone (DPC). The receptors shown here come from a woman between 50 and 59 years old with alopecia areata. Some clones in this sample may be carry-over from other donors' samples.

This clonotype was seen many times. V is TRBV12-3 or TRBV12-4 and J is TRBJ2-7; 8 bases match TRBD1. The CDR3 is 14 amino acids. Losses at the gene ends were 5 bases for V and 2 bases for J; bases not matched to a gene: 5. The CDR3 DNA follows: TGTGCCAGCAGTACTAACAGGGGGGCCTACGAGCAGTACTTC. Amino acid sequence: CASSTNRGAYEQYF.

The CDR3 here is CASSFPSDRGGLNEQFF. CDR3 sequence (DNA): TGCGCCAGCAGCTTCCCCTCCGACAGGGGGGGTCTCAATGAGCAGTTCTTC. The V gene is TRBV5-1, the J gene TRBJ2-1, with 9 positions matching TRBD1. V trimming: 2 bases; J trimming: 6 bases; junction bases outside the gene matches: 12. The CDR3 length is 17 residues. CDR1 and CDR2 (germline): SGHRS, YFSETQ.

This clonotype was seen more than once but under ten times. The chain has TRBV7-2 and TRBJ2-3; D gene uncertain. This CDR3 has 15 amino acids. CDR1 is SGHTA and CDR2 is FQGNSA in the germline V gene. V was shortened by 1 base and J by 6 bases, with 14 bases between the two germline ends. The DNA of the CDR3 is TGTGCCAGCAGCTTAGGAATGGCAGCGAGGGATACGCAGTATTTT. Translated, it gives CASSLGMAARDTQYF.

This clonotype has only a few counts. The chain is built from TRBV12-3 or TRBV12-4 and TRBJ2-5, with D perhaps given as TRBD1 or TRBD2 (5 bases each). CDR3 length: 13 amino acids. V was clipped by 3 bases and J by 5 bases, with 10 bases between them. The CDR3, as DNA: TGTGCCAGCAGTTTTAGAGGGACGGAGACCCAGTACTTC. Its translation is CASSFRGTETQYF.

This clonotype was detected many times. The CDR3 sequence is CASRWDSSTSTDTQYF. CDR3 nucleotide sequence: TGTGCCAGCAGATGGGACTCCTCCACTAGCACAGATACGCAGTATTTT. The chain has TRBV6-5 and TRBJ2-3; a weak D match, TRBD2 (6 bases). CDR1 is MNHEY and CDR2 is SVGAGI in the germline V gene. This CDR3 has 16 residues. Trimming removed 6 bases from V and 0 bases from J, with 16 bases in between.

The J gene is TRBJ2-7, the V gene TRBV3-1, with D possibly TRBD1 on 5 matching bases. Between the trimmed V and J ends, which lost 0 bases and 9 bases, there was a span of 12 bases. The CDR3 totals 13 residues. Germline V CDR1 and CDR2: LGHDT, YNNKEL (reference sequence). The CDR3 sequence: CASSQDEGARQYF. CDR3 nucleotides: TGTGCCAGCAGCCAAGACGAAGGGGCGAGGCAGTACTTC.

This clonotype was recorded a few times. This chain links TRBV6-1 with TRBJ1-4; D ambiguous. The V gene's germline CDR1 is MNHNS and CDR2 SASEGT. V was trimmed by 2 bases and J by 8 bases, leaving 12 bases between them. The CDR3 runs 14 residues. The CDR3: CASSEPTTQEKLFF. CDR3 nucleotides: TGTGCCAGCAGTGAACCGACCACGCAGGAAAAACTGTTTTTT.

In its sample, this clonotype was seen a few times. The chain joins TRBV7-2 to TRBJ1-4; D gene uncertain. There are 15 residues in the CDR3. Germline CDR1 is SGHTA and CDR2 is FQGNSA. The V end lost 3 bases, the J end lost 7 bases, and 15 bases lay between the germline ends. The CDR3 protein is CASSFSPRIGEKLFF. DNA for the CDR3: TGTGCCAGCAGCTTCAGCCCCAGGATTGGTGAAAAACTGTTTTTT.

This clonotype was recorded at least ten times. The chain links TRBV20-1 to TRBJ1-1; possibly TRBD1 for D (5 bases). The CDR3 length is 14 residues. Germline loops: CDR1 DFQATT, CDR2 SNEGSKA (reference sequence). V lost 3 bases and J 1 base, leaving 12 bases between the germline ends. The CDR3: CSARDGTTNTEAFF. CDR3 DNA sequence: TGCAGTGCTAGGGACGGGACCACGAACACTGAAGCTTTCTTT.

This clonotype occurred many times. The J gene is TRBJ1-1, the V gene TRBV4-3; tentative D call: TRBD1 (6 bases). V lost 1 base and J lost 5, with 20 bases in between. CDR1 and CDR2 from the germline V gene are LGHNA and YSLEER. The length of the CDR3 is 17 residues. The CDR3 reads CASSQAPLVRGRTEAFF. The CDR3 DNA follows: TGCGCCAGCAGCCAAGCCCCCCTTGTCAGGGGTAGGACTGAAGCTTTCTTT.

This clonotype was observed a handful of times. This chain links TRBV27 with TRBJ1-1; D perhaps matches TRBD1 (6 bases). Trimming removed 2 bases from V and 0 bases from J, with 10 bases in between. Germline-derived CDR1 and CDR2 are MNHEY and SMNVEV (reference sequence). The CDR3 is 15 amino acids. The DNA of the CDR3 is TGTGCCAGCAGTTTACATAGGGGGTTGAACACTGAAGCTTTCTTT. Residues: CASSLHRGLNTEAFF.

This chain joins TRBV20-1 and TRBJ2-7; the D is unclear. This CDR3 comprises 15 residues. Trimming shortened V by 3 bases and J by 5 bases, and 20 bases separated the two germline ends. Looked up from germline, CDR1 is DFQATT and CDR2 is SNEGSKA (reference sequence). The CDR3 DNA reads as TGCAGTGCTAGGGGGTTTCAGGCCGGTACGCACGAGCAGTACTTC. This encodes CSARGFQAGTHEQYF.

This clonotype was seen ten or more times. The chain is built from TRBV20-1 and TRBJ2-3; 8 bases line up with TRBD2. There are 14 residues in the CDR3. Germline V gene sequence: CDR1 DFQATT, CDR2 SNEGSKA (reference sequence). V was clipped by 3 bases and J by 3 bases; unmatched bases: 5. CDR3 residues: CSARTVAGTDTQYF. DNA of the CDR3: TGCAGTGCTAGGACTGTAGCGGGGACAGATACGCAGTATTTT.

This clonotype showed up many times. The genes are TRBV28 and TRBJ2-7; TRBD2 agrees at 9 bases. The CDR3 is made up of 14 amino acids. The ends lost 5 bases at V and 3 bases at J; junction bases unmatched: 5. Germline V lookup: CDR1 MDHEN, CDR2 SYDVKM. CDR3 nucleotide sequence: TGTGCCAGCAGTCCTCTAGCGGGACTCTACGAGCAGTACTTC. Protein sequence: CASSPLAGLYEQYF.

The chain couples TRBV7-8 to TRBJ1-1, with D perhaps TRBD1 (6 bases). Trimming removed 1 base at V and 5 bases at J, with 17 bases between. The germline gives CDR1 SGHVS, CDR2 FQNEAQ. CDR3 length equals 16 residues. The CDR3 DNA is TGTGCCAGCAGCTTAGGGACAGCGCGATTATCAACTGAAGCTTTCTTT. It yields the protein CASSLGTARLSTEAFF. The variable domain in full, completed from reference TRBV7-8 and TRBJ1-1, reads GAGVSQSPRYKVAKRGQDVALRCDPISGHVSLFWYQQALGQGPEFLTYFQNEAQLDKSGLPSDRFFAERPEGSVSTLKIQRTQQEDSAVYLCASSLGTARLSTEAFFGQGTRLTVV.

This clonotype appeared many times. The chain recombines TRBV12-3 or TRBV12-4 with TRBJ2-1; either TRBD1 or TRBD2 may fit D (5 bases each). The V end was cut by 11 bases, the J end by 9 bases, with 17 bases between. This CDR3 is built from 12 residues. The CDR3 protein is CAWGPSPREQFF. The CDR3 DNA is TGTGCCTGGGGACCGTCGCCTCGTGAGCAGTTCTTC.

This sequence joins TRBV28 and TRBJ1-5; 9 bases agree with TRBD1. The CDR3 consists of 19 residues. With V trimmed by 6 bases and J by 5 bases, 20 bases remained unmatched. The germline V gene encodes CDR1 MDHEN and CDR2 SYDVKM. This CDR3 reads CASRHGPGQGAAVYQPQHF. CDR3 sequence (DNA): TGTGCCAGCAGGCATGGCCCGGGACAGGGTGCTGCGGTATATCAGCCCCAGCATTTT.

This clonotype was recorded many times. The rearrangement uses TRBV29-1 and TRBJ1-3; 8 bases are a match to TRBD1. The CDR3 totals 15 residues. Germline V lookup: CDR1 SQVTM, CDR2 ANQGSEA. Germline trimming cut 6 bases from V and 0 bases from J; bases unmatched to any gene: 7. CDR3 protein: CSVAGTGSSGNTIYF. Here the CDR3 DNA reads TGCAGCGTCGCCGGGACAGGATCCTCTGGAAACACCATATATTTT.

This clonotype came up many times. The V call is TRBV5-1, the J call TRBJ1-1; 9 bases line up with TRBD1. The CDR3 spans 15 residues. V was pared by 5 bases and J by 4 bases, with 9 bases of the junction left unmatched. Looked up from germline, CDR1 is SGHRS and CDR2 is YFSETQ. CDR3 sequence (DNA): TGCGCCAGCAGTCGAGGGACAGGGTCCGTCACTGAAGCTTTCTTT. Amino acids: CASSRGTGSVTEAFF.

This clonotype came up a few times. The rearrangement joins TRBV7-2 to TRBJ1-4; D is uncertain. Trimming took 3 bases from V and 7 from J, leaving 9 bases between them. Germline V CDR1 and CDR2: SGHTA, FQGNSA. The CDR3 is made up of 13 amino acids. Here the CDR3 reads CASSFTDSEKLFF. For the CDR3, the DNA is TGTGCCAGCAGCTTCACTGACTCTGAAAAACTGTTTTTT.

This clonotype was found many times. V usage is TRBV5-1 and J usage is TRBJ2-7; TRBD2 agrees at 8 bases. The CDR3 has 12 residues. The germline V gene has CDR1 SGHRS and CDR2 YFSETQ. Trimming took 4 bases from V and 3 from J; bases not matched to a gene: 0. Written as DNA, the CDR3 is TGCGCCAGCAGCCGGGAGGGCTACGAGCAGTACTTC. Its translation is CASSREGYEQYF.

This clonotype appeared a few times. The chain carries TRBV20-1 and TRBJ2-3; 8 positions agree with TRBD1. Germline V gene lookup returns CDR1 DFQATT and CDR2 SNEGSKA (reference sequence). Trimming cost V 6 bases and J 1 base; bases outside gene matches: 6. The CDR3 is made up of 14 amino acids. For the CDR3, the DNA is TGCAGTGCGCGGACAGGGTCGGGCACAGATACGCAGTATTTT. Protein sequence: CSARTGSGTDTQYF.

This clonotype was recorded at least ten times. This chain links TRBV12-3 or TRBV12-4 with TRBJ2-3, with a possible D match to TRBD2 (6 bases). V was trimmed by 7 bases and J by 2 bases, leaving 16 bases between them. CDR3 size: 15 residues. The CDR3 nucleotides are TGTGCCAGCACCCCGGGGGATGGACCCACAGATACGCAGTATTTT. This gives the protein CASTPGDGPTDTQYF.

The J gene is TRBJ2-3, the V gene TRBV7-9, with 9 bases identical to TRBD2. The ends lost 1 base at V and 3 bases at J; junction bases unmatched: 5. CDR3 length equals 16 residues. The germline V gene has CDR1 SEHNR and CDR2 FQNEAQ (reference sequence). The CDR3 loop reads CASSLEAGLATDTQYF. The CDR3 DNA reads as TGTGCCAGCAGCTTAGAAGCGGGACTAGCAACAGATACGCAGTATTTT.

This clonotype was counted ten times or more. The chain is built from TRBV28 and TRBJ2-7; 7 bases are shared with TRBD1. The CDR3 length is 16 residues. In germline, CDR1 is MDHEN, CDR2 SYDVKM. J was trimmed by 0 bases and V by 3 bases; bases with no gene match: 8. The CDR3: CASSFRTGESSYEQYF. The CDR3 DNA sequence: TGTGCCAGCAGTTTTCGCACAGGGGAGAGCTCCTACGAGCAGTACTTC.

The V call is TRBV20-1, the J call TRBJ1-1, with a weak D call TRBD1 (6 bases). V lost 6 bases to trimming and J lost 1 base, with 15 bases between them. CDR1 and CDR2 from the germline V gene are DFQATT and SNEGSKA (reference sequence). The CDR3 length is 14 residues. CDR3: CSAPARGGNTEAFF. DNA of the CDR3: TGCAGTGCCCCCGCAAGAGGGGGGAACACTGAAGCTTTCTTT.

This clonotype occurred a few times. The V and J genes are TRBV12-3 or TRBV12-4 and TRBJ1-2; D is unclear. V lost 2 bases and J lost 2, with 9 bases in between. This CDR3 comprises 14 residues. The CDR3 sequence is CASSLIPENYGYTF. In DNA, the CDR3 is TGTGCCAGCAGTTTAATTCCAGAGAACTATGGCTACACCTTC.

The chain is built from TRBV4-2 and TRBJ2-3; TRBD2 agrees at 12 bases. After removal of 3 bases from V and 4 bases from J, the junction contained 11 bases not matched to a gene. This CDR3 spans 18 amino acids. The germline V gene has CDR1 LGHNA and CDR2 YNFKEQ. This CDR3 is CASSQGLAGPTRSDTQYF. The CDR3 region has the DNA TGTGCCAGCAGCCAGGGACTAGCGGGCCCTACTCGATCAGATACGCAGTATTTT.